This T cell receptor (beta chain) was identified in a study of blood T cell repertoires in COVID-19. Across the study: The United States, Italy and Spain were the sources of the acute and convalescent COVID-19 samples. T cells, B-cell-depleted T cells, or PBMCs provided the cDNA or gDNA that served as material.

The CDR3 totals 16 residues. Germline CDR1 reads SGHVT; CDR2 reads SQSDAQ. With 5 bases removed from V and 8 bases from J, the gap between germline ends came to 21 bases. As processed by the authors: From reference gene primer amplification, estimates of nucleated cell counts were derived. Here immunoSEQ multiplex PCR was the method, and the copy in TCRdb shows in-frame clones only, minus some. V, J and clone size are taken as reported in that table, and D and trimming were inferred from the DNA itself. The sample contains around 100,000 clones, 87% of which appear only once. This rearrangement joins TRBV7-4 to TRBJ1-4; perhaps TRBD1 as D (6 bases). The source material was peripheral blood. The receptor's source is a man over 45 in a cohort sampled during active COVID-19. CDR3 region: CASSDLPNRVFEKLFF. In DNA, the CDR3 is TGTGCCAGCAGCGACCTCCCTAACAGGGTATTCGAAAAACTGTTTTTT.